One and the same sample provided the 9 T cell receptor beta chains below, sequenced in a study of blood T cell repertoires in COVID-19. Sequencing used immunoSEQ multiplex PCR; TCRdb keeps in-frame clones, though not all of them. The table lists around 340,000 clones, 88% of them singletons. Sequenced material: PBMCs or T cells enriched from blood (not recorded which). These receptors were taken from a woman aged 25 to 45 who had been exposed to COVID-19.

The chain carries TRBV12-3 or TRBV12-4 and TRBJ1-1; no definite D call. This CDR3 comprises 13 residues. V gave up 5 bases and J gave up 4 bases, with 11 bases separating them. The chain's CDR3 is CASSRLRGTEAFF. The CDR3 nucleotides are TGTGCCAGCAGTCGACTCCGCGGCACTGAAGCTTTCTTT.

This rearrangement joins TRBV15 to TRBJ1-3; D perhaps matches TRBD1 (6 bases). CDR3 size: 18 residues. Germline V CDR1 and CDR2: LNHNV, YYDKDF (reference sequence). V was clipped by 0 bases and J by 3 bases, with 18 bases between them. The CDR3 sequence is CATSRDLSRGASGNTIYF. The CDR3 coding sequence is TGTGCCACCAGCAGAGATTTGTCCCGGGGGGCTAGTGGAAACACCATATATTTT.

The chain carries TRBV7-9 and TRBJ2-5; 12 nucleotides agree with TRBD1. The V and J ends lost 4 bases and 4 bases, in that order; junction bases with no gene match: 4. Germline V CDR1 and CDR2: SEHNR, FQNEAQ (reference sequence). The CDR3 has 15 amino acids. The CDR3 nucleotides read TGTGCCAGCAGCTCTCGGGACAGGGGGCGAGAGACCCAGTACTTC. This gives the protein CASSSRDRGRETQYF.

The V gene is TRBV7-8, the J gene TRBJ2-5, with 9 positions matching TRBD2. V lost 5 bases to trimming and J lost 4 bases; unmatched junction nucleotides: 8. Germline V CDR1 and CDR2: SGHVS, FQNEAQ. This CDR3 comprises 15 residues. This CDR3 is CASSPRVAGVETQYF. The CDR3 DNA sequence: TGTGCCAGCAGCCCCCGGGTAGCGGGAGTAGAGACCCAGTACTTC.

Here the CDR3 reads CSVDGPYGYTF. CDR3 coding DNA: TGCAGCGTTGACGGTCCCTATGGCTACACCTTC. The V call is TRBV29-1, the J call TRBJ1-2, with D unresolved. V was shortened by 3 bases and J by 4 bases, with 6 bases between the two germline ends. The germline gives CDR1 SQVTM, CDR2 ANQGSEA. This CDR3 region has 11 residues.

V is TRBV6-5 and J is TRBJ1-5; D is possibly TRBD1 (6 bases). The CDR3 runs 13 residues. The germline V and J ends were trimmed by 5 bases and 9 bases, with 14 bases remaining between them. Germline CDR1 reads MNHEY; CDR2 reads SVGAGI. The CDR3, as DNA: TGTGCCAGCAGTCCTTTTACGACAGGGCCCCAGCATTTT. Translation gives CASSPFTTGPQHF.

This clone was detected a few times. The rearrangement uses TRBV27 and TRBJ2-1; TRBD2 matches at 8 bases. Per germline, CDR1 MNHEY and CDR2 SMNVEV (reference sequence). The CDR3 runs 13 residues. The ends lost 8 bases at V and 4 bases at J; junction bases unmatched: 4. The DNA for the CDR3 is TGTGCCAGCCGGACTAGCCTTTACAATGAGCAGTTCTTC. The encoded protein is CASRTSLYNEQFF.

This clone was found a few times. V gene TRBV28 combines with J gene TRBJ1-6, with D unclear. Germline CDR1 is MDHEN and CDR2 is SYDVKM. The CDR3 is made up of 14 amino acids. The V and J ends lost 9 bases and 8 bases respectively, with 17 bases between them. DNA of the CDR3: TGTGCCAGTGCCGAGCCGGGGAGTTATTCACCCCTCCACTTT. Its protein is CASAEPGSYSPLHF.

V is TRBV6-1 and J is TRBJ2-1; TRBD2 matches at 9 bases. Trimming at V came to 2 bases and at J to 5 bases, leaving 1 base not matched to a gene. CDR3 length equals 14 residues. In germline, CDR1 is MNHNS, CDR2 SASEGT. As DNA, the CDR3 is TGTGCCAGCAGTGAACTAGCGGGGAACAATGAGCAGTTCTTC. This sequence encodes CASSELAGNNEQFF.